The clone carrying this T cell receptor (beta chain) has a handful of counts. Its specificity is not known. The donors were all Caucasian adults (living in Nashville, Tennessee). Profiling relied on immunoSEQ multiplex PCR, and the TCRdb table lists in-frame clones only, not all of them. The sample holds about 180,000 clones, just under 95% seen once. Germline values: CDR1 MDHEN, CDR2 SYDVKM. The CDR3 extends over 15 amino acids. V trimming: 6 bases; J trimming: 4 bases; junction bases outside the gene matches: 11. These data originate in a study of shared clonotypes between healthy human individuals. Study overall: Three CD4 naive, three CD4 memory, two CD8 naive and one CD8 memory plate were used per donor. Whole-study findings and limits: Clonotypes shared by all four sorted-subset donors had higher generation probabilities than non-shared clonotypes.

The chain is built from TRBV28 and TRBJ1-2, with 7 bases aligning to TRBD1. The specimen sequenced was naive CD4+ T cells sorted from blood. The subset was: CD45RA+ positively selected. This sequence was found in a woman aged 25-40 years in good health. DNA for the CDR3: TGTGCCAGCAGAACCACACCTACAGGGGTCTATGGCTACACCTTC. Amino acid sequence: CASRTTPTGVYGYTF.